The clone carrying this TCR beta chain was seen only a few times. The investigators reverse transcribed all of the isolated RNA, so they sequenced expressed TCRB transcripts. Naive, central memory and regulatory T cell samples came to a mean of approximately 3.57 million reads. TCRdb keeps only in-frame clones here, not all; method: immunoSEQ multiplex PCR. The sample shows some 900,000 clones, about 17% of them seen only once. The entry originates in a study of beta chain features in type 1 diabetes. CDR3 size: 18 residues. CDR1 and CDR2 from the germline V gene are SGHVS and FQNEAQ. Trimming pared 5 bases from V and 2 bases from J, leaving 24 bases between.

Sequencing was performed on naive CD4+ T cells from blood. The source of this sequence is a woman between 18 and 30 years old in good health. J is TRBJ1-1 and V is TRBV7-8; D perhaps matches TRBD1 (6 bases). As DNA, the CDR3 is TGTGCCAGCAGCAAAACCACCCAGGGGTCGGGAACAAACACTGAAGCTTTCTTT. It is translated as CASSKTTQGSGTNTEAFF. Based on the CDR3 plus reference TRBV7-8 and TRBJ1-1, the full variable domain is GAGVSQSPRYKVAKRGQDVALRCDPISGHVSLFWYQQALGQGPEFLTYFQNEAQLDKSGLPSDRFFAERPEGSVSTLKIQRTQQEDSAVYLCASSKTTQGSGTNTEAFFGQGTRLTVV.